The 18 T cell receptor beta chains reported below all come from one sample, sequenced in a study of T cells after yellow fever vaccination. TCRdb re-called the 5' RACE reads through MiXCR, storing one row per CDR3 protein. The sample consists of tens of thousands of distinct CDR3 sequences, 6.5% to 8.5% of them appearing once. This sample comprised CD8+ T cells not binding an NS4B(214-222) dextramer, sorted from PBMCs, obtained more than 35 days after the first yellow fever vaccination. The receptors derive from a man younger than 30 who received the YFV17D yellow fever vaccine.

CDR3 bases: TGTGCCAGGAAAAACATTTTTTCCGGGGAGCTGTTTTTT. This encodes CARKNIFSGELFF. The rearrangement uses TRBV19 and TRBJ2-2; no reliable D call. CDR3 length: 13 residues. Germline V gene lookup returns CDR1 LNHDA and CDR2 SQIVND (reference sequence). V was shortened by 9 bases and J by 6 bases, with 14 bases between the two germline ends.

This clonotype occurred a few times. The rearrangement uses TRBV27 and TRBJ1-2; 8 nucleotides line up with TRBD1. The CDR3 is 15 amino acids. The V gene's germline CDR1 is MNHEY and CDR2 SMNVEV (reference sequence). Losses at the gene ends were 5 bases for V and 4 bases for J; bases not matched to a gene: 9. CDR3 loop: CASSPRTGHGYGYTF. CDR3 DNA sequence: TGTGCCAGCAGTCCGAGGACAGGGCATGGCTATGGCTACACCTTC.

This clonotype showed up many times. V gene TRBV7-2 combines with J gene TRBJ2-3, with 12 bases identical to TRBD1. Germline assignment: CDR1 SGHTA and CDR2 FQGNSA. V shed 6 bases and J 5 bases; nucleotides not matched to a gene: 9. The CDR3 is 16 amino acids. CDR3 DNA sequence: TGTGCCAGCAGATCGGGACAGGGGGCGTTGAGAGATACGCAGTATTTT. This codes for CASRSGQGALRDTQYF.

Only a few counts were recorded for this clonotype. V gene TRBV28 combines with J gene TRBJ1-3; 8 bases map to TRBD1. The CDR3 runs to 15 residues. Germline CDR1 and CDR2: MDHEN and SYDVKM. V was pared by 6 bases and J by 0 bases, with 4 bases of the junction left unmatched. CDR3 sequence (DNA): TGTGCCAGCAGAAGGACAGGGAGCTCTGGAAACACCATATATTTT. Translated: CASRRTGSSGNTIYF.

The chain uses TRBV25-1 and TRBJ1-3; no reliable D call. Looked up from germline, CDR1 is MGHDK and CDR2 is SYGVNS. V lost 7 bases and J lost 0, with 10 bases in between. The CDR3 extends over 14 amino acids. The CDR3 is CASIEGNSGNTIYF. The CDR3 region has the DNA TGTGCCAGCATTGAGGGAAACTCTGGAAACACCATATATTTT.

The chain links TRBV4-1 to TRBJ1-5; no reliable D call. The V end lost 2 bases, the J end lost 1 base, and 12 bases lay between the germline ends. The CDR3 has 16 amino acids. Germline V gene lookup returns CDR1 MGHRA and CDR2 YSYEKL. CDR3 nucleotides: TGCGCCAGCAGCCAATCCCCGGGGTCCAGCAATCAGCCCCAGCATTTT. Its translation is CASSQSPGSSNQPQHF.

This clonotype was observed a handful of times. This chain links TRBV11-2 with TRBJ1-4; no clear D. The germline gives CDR1 SGHAT, CDR2 FQNNGV. This CDR3 spans 16 amino acids. V lost 1 base, J lost 0 bases, and 9 bases lay in between. The CDR3 DNA reads as TGTGCCAGCAGCTTAGGGACGTACACAACTAATGAAAAACTGTTTTTT. As protein: CASSLGTYTTNEKLFF.

As regards this clonotype: A much larger clonotype is one base distant, so this may be a read error. The chain joins TRBV7-9 to TRBJ2-5, with 12 bases matching TRBD2. Germline assignment: CDR1 SEHNR and CDR2 FQNEAQ (reference sequence). The length of the CDR3 is 17 residues. The V and J ends lost 1 base and 1 base, in that order; junction bases with no gene match: 4. CDR3 loop: CASSLVVGLAGQETQYF. In nucleotides, the CDR3 is TGTGCCAGCAGCTTAGTTGTGGGACTAGCGGGCCAAGAGACCCAGTACTTC.

The rearrangement links TRBV6-5 to TRBJ2-3; D might be TRBD1 (5 bases). The CDR3 has 15 amino acids. Trimming cost V 0 bases and J 2 bases, with 9 bases left between them. Per germline, CDR1 MNHEY and CDR2 SVGAGI. The CDR3 is CASSYSAGFTDTQYF. The CDR3 bases are TGTGCCAGCAGTTACTCAGCAGGGTTCACAGATACGCAGTATTTT.

This clonotype was seen at least ten times. The V call is TRBV7-3, the J call TRBJ1-2; D gene uncertain. V lost 2 bases and J 8 bases, leaving 12 bases between the germline ends. CDR1 is SGHTA, CDR2 FQGTGA, per germline. This CDR3 has 13 amino acids. The CDR3 DNA is TGTGCCAGCAGCTTAGATAGAAAGGACGGCTACACCTTC. The encoded protein is CASSLDRKDGYTF. Based on the CDR3 plus reference TRBV7-3 and TRBJ1-2, the full variable domain is GAGVSQTPSNKVTEKGKYVELRCDPISGHTALYWYRQSLGQGPEFLIYFQGTGAADDSGLPNDRFFAVRPEGSVSTLKIQRTERGDSAVYLCASSLDRKDGYTFGSGTRLTVV.

The J gene is TRBJ2-7, the V gene TRBV20-1, with D possibly being TRBD1 (6 bases). CDR1 DFQATT and CDR2 SNEGSKA come from the germline V gene (reference sequence). There are 13 residues in the CDR3. V dropped 0 bases and J dropped 5 bases, with 11 bases sitting between them. The CDR3: CSARDTGIDEQYF. CDR3 DNA sequence: TGCAGTGCTAGAGACACAGGGATCGACGAGCAGTACTTC.

This clonotype has just a few counts. For the CDR3, the DNA is TGCGCCAGCAGCCAAACAGGTGCCCCCTACGAGCAGTACTTC. Translating it yields CASSQTGAPYEQYF. V is TRBV4-1 and J is TRBJ2-7; tentatively, D is TRBD1 (5 bases). The CDR3 runs to 14 residues. CDR1 and CDR2 from the germline V gene are MGHRA and YSYEKL. Trimming pared 2 bases from V and 2 bases from J, leaving 10 bases between.

This clonotype was recorded many times. This CDR3 reads CSARDPGARGPEAFF. In DNA, the CDR3 is TGCAGTGCTAGAGATCCTGGGGCGAGGGGCCCTGAAGCTTTCTTT. The V call is TRBV20-1, the J call TRBJ1-1, with TRBD1 as a possible D gene (5 bases). The CDR3 loop spans 15 amino acids. The germline CDR1 and CDR2 sequences are DFQATT and SNEGSKA (reference sequence). Trimming removed 0 bases from V and 6 bases from J, with 17 bases in between.

J is TRBJ2-7 and V is TRBV28; D is unclear. Germline V gene sequence: CDR1 MDHEN, CDR2 SYDVKM. This CDR3 spans 14 amino acids. CDR3 protein: CATSGVGSVSEQYV. The CDR3 bases are TGTGCCACCAGTGGGGTGGGGTCGGTGTCGGAGCAGTACGTC.

The chain is built from TRBV9 and TRBJ2-7; 9 bases map to TRBD1. The CDR3 covers 14 residues. V lost 3 bases and J lost 3; bases outside the gene matches: 4. CDR1 SGDLS and CDR2 YYNGEE come from the germline V gene. CDR3 sequence: CASSDRQGGYEQYF. CDR3 sequence (DNA): TGTGCCAGCAGCGATCGACAGGGGGGCTACGAGCAGTACTTC.

This clonotype occurred a few times. This chain joins TRBV27 and TRBJ1-1, with 8 bases aligning to TRBD1. V gave up 8 bases and J gave up 5 bases; unmatched junction bases: 10. CDR3 size: 14 residues. Germline V CDR1 and CDR2: MNHEY, SMNVEV (reference sequence). CDR3 in DNA: TGTGCCAGCGGCCCTCGACAGGGGTGGACTGAAGCTTTCTTT. This translates into CASGPRQGWTEAFF.

For this clonotype: This may arise from a read error, as a much more abundant clone is one base away. This chain joins TRBV24-1 and TRBJ2-3, with D tentatively TRBD1 or TRBD2 (5 bases each). Germline V gene sequence: CDR1 KGHDR, CDR2 SFDVKD. The CDR3 covers 14 residues. V was trimmed by 5 bases and J by 2 bases, leaving 10 bases between them. In nucleotides, the CDR3 is TGTGCCACCAGTGGAGGGGATCACACAGATACGCAGTATTTT. Protein sequence: CATSGGDHTDTQYF.

About this clonotype: This sequence may be a read error, since a much larger clone differs from it by one base. The chain has TRBV7-2 and TRBJ2-3; no firm D call. The CDR3 consists of 16 residues. Germline V gene lookup returns CDR1 SGHTA and CDR2 FQGNSA. CDR3 in amino acids: CVSSQATSLDTDTQYF. CDR3 DNA sequence: TGTGTCAGCAGCCAAGCTACATCCCTGGACACAGATACGCAGTATTTT.